These 22 T cell receptor beta chains came from one sample sequenced in a study of vaccination and CD4 T cells after COVID-19. Using its own MiXCR run on the PCR reads, TCRdb lists one record per CDR3 protein. This table holds tens of thousands of distinct CDR3 sequences, roughly 61% found once. This specimen consisted of CD4+ T cells from blood, obtained before SARS-CoV-2 vaccination. These receptors came from a human donor who had recovered from COVID-19.

J is TRBJ1-2 and V is TRBV27; D is unresolved. This CDR3 has 14 residues. In germline, CDR1 is MNHEY, CDR2 SMNVEV (reference sequence). Trimming took 5 bases from V and 5 from J, leaving 15 bases between them. CDR3 in amino acids: CASSRLGRGYGYTF. The CDR3 nucleotides read TGTGCCAGCAGTCGCCTTGGGCGCGGATATGGCTACACCTTC.

CDR3 residues: CASSQTSREQYF. Here the CDR3 DNA reads TGCGCCAGCAGCCAGACTAGTCGCGAGCAGTACTTC. The V and J genes are TRBV5-1 and TRBJ2-7, with a possible D match to TRBD2 (6 bases). Germline loops: CDR1 SGHRS, CDR2 YFSETQ. The CDR3 runs to 12 residues. V was cut by 4 bases and J by 6 bases, with 11 bases left in between.

This chain joins TRBV20-1 and TRBJ1-6; TRBD1 matches 8 bases. This CDR3 region has 12 residues. V gave up 8 bases and J gave up 5 bases; unmatched junction bases: 2. Per germline, CDR1 DFQATT and CDR2 SNEGSKA (reference sequence). CDR3 DNA: TGCAGTACAGGGGGTAATAATTCACCCCTCCACTTT. Protein sequence: CSTGGNNSPLHF.

This clonotype was detected a few times. The chain has TRBV6-2 or TRBV6-3 and TRBJ2-7, with a possible D match to TRBD2 (6 bases). Germline values: CDR1 MNHEY, CDR2 SVGEGT. V was cut by 7 bases and J by 5 bases, with 15 bases left in between. The length of the CDR3 is 13 residues. The DNA for the CDR3 is TGTGCCAGCACCGAATCCCCGGGGGACGAGCAGTACTTC. Its protein is CASTESPGDEQYF.

This chain links TRBV20-1 with TRBJ2-7; 9 bases map to TRBD2. Germline loops: CDR1 DFQATT, CDR2 SNEGSKA (reference sequence). This CDR3 region has 15 residues. The junction had 9 bases not matched to a gene; V was cut back by 6 bases and J by 0 bases. The CDR3 here is CSARAVAGVSYEQYF. The CDR3 bases are TGCAGTGCCAGGGCGGTAGCGGGGGTCTCCTACGAGCAGTACTTC.

This clonotype was counted a few times. V is TRBV6-1 and J is TRBJ1-5, with D perhaps TRBD1 (6 bases). CDR3 length: 15 amino acids. The V and J ends lost 6 bases and 6 bases respectively, with 18 bases between them. Germline-derived CDR1 and CDR2 are MNHNS and SASEGT. The CDR3 bases are TGTGCCAGCAGCCACACAACGGGGGGGGCTCAGCCCCAGCATTTT. Residues: CASSHTTGGAQPQHF.

This chain connects TRBV7-6 to TRBJ2-7; 14 nucleotides line up with TRBD2. The CDR3 runs 18 residues. With V trimmed by 5 bases and J by 0 bases, 9 bases remained unmatched. Germline V gene lookup returns CDR1 SGHVS and CDR2 FNYEAQ. CDR3 sequence: CASSGESGLAGASYEQYF. For the CDR3, the DNA is TGTGCCAGCAGCGGGGAATCGGGACTAGCGGGGGCCTCCTACGAGCAGTACTTC.

V is TRBV7-9 and J is TRBJ2-7, with D perhaps matching TRBD1 (6 bases). Germline assignment: CDR1 SEHNR and CDR2 FQNEAQ (reference sequence). This CDR3 is 15 amino acids long. Trimming pared 4 bases from V and 2 bases from J, leaving 15 bases between. The CDR3 region has the DNA TGTGCCAGCAGCTCACCTCGACAGGTTGCCTACGAGCAGTACTTC. Translating gives CASSSPRQVAYEQYF.

The chain combines TRBV12-3 or TRBV12-4 with TRBJ1-2; 7 bases line up with TRBD1. The CDR3 is 14 amino acids. V lost 2 bases and J lost 8; bases outside the gene matches: 8. The chain's CDR3 is CASSLYRGLWGYTF. In DNA form, the CDR3 reads TGTGCCAGCAGTTTATACAGGGGTTTGTGGGGCTACACCTTC.

This chain connects TRBV7-9 to TRBJ1-6; no clear D. This CDR3 is built from 15 residues. Germline V gives CDR1 SEHNR, CDR2 FQNEAQ (reference sequence). V lost 2 bases, J lost 0 bases, and 5 bases lay in between. The CDR3 DNA sequence: TGTGCCAGCAGCTTAAAGAGCTCCTATAATTCACCCCTCCACTTT. It is translated as CASSLKSSYNSPLHF.

This clonotype occurred a few times. This chain links TRBV29-1 with TRBJ1-2; 10 bases match TRBD1. V dropped 3 bases and J dropped 8; count of bases not matched to a gene: 15. Germline lookup yields CDR1 SQVTM and CDR2 ANQGSEA. The CDR3 covers 16 residues. The CDR3 bases are TGCAGCGTTGAGGAGACAGGGGGCCATTCCTATAAGGGCTACACCTTC. Protein product: CSVEETGGHSYKGYTF.

This sequence joins TRBV27 and TRBJ2-7; tentatively, D is TRBD1 (5 bases). V lost 6 bases and J 4 bases, leaving 19 bases between the germline ends. In germline, CDR1 is MNHEY, CDR2 SMNVEV (reference sequence). This CDR3 is 15 amino acids long. CDR3 DNA: TGTGCCAGCAGCGCGCCCCAGCAGGGCGTATACGAGCAGTACTTC. It encodes CASSAPQQGVYEQYF.

This clonotype turned up a few times. The chain combines TRBV2 with TRBJ1-6; perhaps TRBD1 as D (6 bases). There are 14 residues in the CDR3. CDR1 is SNHLY and CDR2 is FYNNEI in the germline V gene. Deletions cut 5 bases from V and 6 bases from J, with 11 bases between. The CDR3, as DNA: TGTGCCAGCAGTTATACAGGGCTTAATTCACCCCTCCACTTT. Its translation: CASSYTGLNSPLHF.

V is TRBV6-1 and J is TRBJ2-1; D is unclear. CDR3 length: 14 residues. The germline gives CDR1 MNHNS, CDR2 SASEGT. V gave up 7 bases and J gave up 7 bases, with 17 bases separating them. The CDR3 here is CASNARALGNEQFF. Here the CDR3 DNA reads TGTGCCAGCAATGCACGCGCGTTGGGGAATGAGCAGTTCTTC.

The V and J genes are TRBV19 and TRBJ2-2; no reliable D call. CDR1 LNHDA and CDR2 SQIVND come from the germline V gene (reference sequence). The V end lost 4 bases, the J end lost 1 base, and 10 bases lay between the germline ends. The CDR3 extends over 15 amino acids. CDR3 in DNA: TGTGCCAGTAGTAGAACTGGGATGAACACCGGGGAGCTGTTTTTT. This gives the protein CASSRTGMNTGELFF. The variable domain in full, completed from reference TRBV19 and TRBJ2-2, reads DGGITQSPKYLFRKEGQNVTLSCEQNLNHDAMYWYRQDPGQGLRLIYYSQIVNDFQKGDIAEGYSVSREKKESFPLTVTSAQKNPTAFYLCASSRTGMNTGELFFGEGSRLTVL.

The chain links TRBV19 to TRBJ1-1; no definite D call. Germline V gene lookup returns CDR1 LNHDA and CDR2 SQIVND (reference sequence). CDR3 length: 15 residues. V was trimmed by 5 bases and J by 5 bases, leaving 18 bases between them. The CDR3 sequence: CASSPQQSLGTEAFF. For the CDR3, the DNA is TGTGCCAGTAGTCCCCAACAATCCCTGGGGACTGAAGCTTTCTTT.

The chain employs TRBV7-2 and TRBJ2-7; 13 bases agree with TRBD2. Germline lookup yields CDR1 SGHTA and CDR2 FQGNSA. With 6 bases clipped from V and 5 bases from J, the junction kept 7 bases outside the gene matches. The CDR3 sequence is 15 residues long. As DNA, the CDR3 is TGTGCCAGCAGGAAGGCCGGGACTAGCGGGAACGAGCAGTACTTC. It encodes CASRKAGTSGNEQYF.

CDR3: CASSRPGQVFYEQYF. DNA of the CDR3: TGTGCCAGCAGCAGACCGGGACAGGTCTTCTACGAGCAGTACTTC. The chain recombines TRBV6-1 with TRBJ2-7; 8 bases are shared with TRBD1. The CDR3 has 15 residues. V gave up 6 bases and J gave up 3 bases; unmatched junction bases: 10. The germline gives CDR1 MNHNS, CDR2 SASEGT.

Only a few counts were recorded for this clonotype. CDR3 nucleotide sequence: TGCAGTGCCCGACTGGGGGGGCCTGGGCAGCCCCAGCATTTT. Amino acids: CSARLGGPGQPQHF. The chain carries TRBV20-1 and TRBJ1-5, with a tentative D call TRBD1 (6 bases). The CDR3 loop spans 14 amino acids. Trimming removed 6 bases at V and 7 bases at J, with 19 bases between. CDR1 is DFQATT and CDR2 is SNEGSKA in the germline V gene (reference sequence).

The V gene is TRBV27, the J gene TRBJ2-2; no clear D. Between the trimmed V and J ends, which lost 8 bases and 1 base, there was a span of 8 bases. Per germline, CDR1 MNHEY and CDR2 SMNVEV (reference sequence). The CDR3 contains 13 residues. CDR3 nucleotide sequence: TGTGCCAGCTGCGACTGGAACACCGGGGAGCTGTTTTTT. Its translation is CASCDWNTGELFF.

This clonotype appeared a few times. CDR3 in DNA: TGTGCCAGCAGCCGAACCCGGGACAGTCCTAGCACAGATACGCAGTATTTT. This translates into CASSRTRDSPSTDTQYF. V usage is TRBV7-2 and J usage is TRBJ2-3; 7 bases match TRBD1. Germline V gene lookup returns CDR1 SGHTA and CDR2 FQGNSA. This CDR3 has 17 amino acids. V was pared by 5 bases and J by 0 bases, with 11 bases of the junction left unmatched.

This clonotype was detected a few times. The J gene is TRBJ1-6, the V gene TRBV19; D possibly corresponds to TRBD1 (6 bases). V lost 6 bases to trimming and J lost 9 bases, with 15 bases between them. This CDR3 spans 14 amino acids. Germline V CDR1 and CDR2: LNHDA, SQIVND (reference sequence). The CDR3 protein is CASRSGQSTSPLHF. CDR3 in DNA: TGTGCCAGTAGGTCGGGACAATCTACTTCACCCCTCCACTTT. The full variable domain, its missing parts supplied by reference TRBV19 and TRBJ1-6, is DGGITQSPKYLFRKEGQNVTLSCEQNLNHDAMYWYRQDPGQGLRLIYYSQIVNDFQKGDIAEGYSVSREKKESFPLTVTSAQKNPTAFYLCASRSGQSTSPLHFGNGTRLTVT.